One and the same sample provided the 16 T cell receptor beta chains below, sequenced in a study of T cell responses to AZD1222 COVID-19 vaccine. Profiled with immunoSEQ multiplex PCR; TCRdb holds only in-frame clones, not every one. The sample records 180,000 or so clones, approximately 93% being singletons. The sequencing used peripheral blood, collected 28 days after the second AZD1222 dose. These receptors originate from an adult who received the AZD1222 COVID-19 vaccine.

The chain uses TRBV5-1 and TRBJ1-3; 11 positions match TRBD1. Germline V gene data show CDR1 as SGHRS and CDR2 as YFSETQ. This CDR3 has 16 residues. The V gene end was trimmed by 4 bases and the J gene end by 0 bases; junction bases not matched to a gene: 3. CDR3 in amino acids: CASSIGTGGSGNTIYF. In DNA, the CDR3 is TGCGCCAGCAGCATTGGGACAGGGGGCTCTGGAAACACCATATATTTT.

In DNA form, the CDR3 reads TGTGCCAGCAGCTTAGGGACAGGGTTGGATGGAAACACCATATATTTT. It is translated as CASSLGTGLDGNTIYF. The chain employs TRBV7-6 and TRBJ1-3; 8 bases line up with TRBD1. V shed 1 base, J shed 3 bases, and the junction held 5 bases outside the gene matches. Germline lookup yields CDR1 SGHVS and CDR2 FNYEAQ. The CDR3 totals 16 residues.

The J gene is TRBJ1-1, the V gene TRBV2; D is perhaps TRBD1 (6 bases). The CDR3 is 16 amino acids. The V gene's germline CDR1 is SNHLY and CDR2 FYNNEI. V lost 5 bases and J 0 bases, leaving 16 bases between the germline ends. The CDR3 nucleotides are TGTGCCAGCAGTCTCCAGGGGCGACGTATGAACACTGAAGCTTTCTTT. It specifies CASSLQGRRMNTEAFF.

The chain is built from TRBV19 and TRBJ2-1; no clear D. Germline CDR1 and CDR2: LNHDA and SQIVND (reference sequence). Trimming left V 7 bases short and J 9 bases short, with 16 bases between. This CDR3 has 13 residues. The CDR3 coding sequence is TGTGCCAGTAATATGGGTCTAAGTACTGAGCAGTTCTTC. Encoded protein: CASNMGLSTEQFF.

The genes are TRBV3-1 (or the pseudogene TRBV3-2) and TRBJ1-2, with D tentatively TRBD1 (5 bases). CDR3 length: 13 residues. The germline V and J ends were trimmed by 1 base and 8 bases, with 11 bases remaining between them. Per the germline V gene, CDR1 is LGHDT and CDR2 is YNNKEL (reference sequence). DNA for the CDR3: TGTGCCAGCAGCCAAGTTTCCAGGGACGGCTACACCTTC. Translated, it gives CASSQVSRDGYTF.

CDR3 sequence: CASSLGAGPPYEQYF. The CDR3 DNA sequence: TGTGCCAGCAGCTTGGGTGCAGGCCCTCCCTACGAGCAGTACTTC. The chain recombines TRBV5-4 with TRBJ2-7; D gene ambiguous. The germline V gene encodes CDR1 SGHNT and CDR2 YYREEE (reference sequence). This CDR3 has 15 amino acids. V lost 0 bases and J 2 bases, leaving 12 bases between the germline ends.

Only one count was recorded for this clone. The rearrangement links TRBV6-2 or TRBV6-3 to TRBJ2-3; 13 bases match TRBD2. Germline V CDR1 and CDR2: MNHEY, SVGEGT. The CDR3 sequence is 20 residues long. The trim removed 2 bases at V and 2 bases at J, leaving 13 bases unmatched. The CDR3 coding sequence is TGTGCCAGCAGTTACCGCAAAGGGACTAGCGGGGCGCTCGCCACAGATACGCAGTATTTT. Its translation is CASSYRKGTSGALATDTQYF.

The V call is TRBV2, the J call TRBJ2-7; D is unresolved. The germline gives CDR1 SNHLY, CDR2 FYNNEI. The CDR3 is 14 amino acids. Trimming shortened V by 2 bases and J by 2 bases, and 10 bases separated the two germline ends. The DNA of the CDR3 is TGTGCCAGCAGTGAATCCGGGTTAACCTACGAGCAGTACTTC. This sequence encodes CASSESGLTYEQYF.

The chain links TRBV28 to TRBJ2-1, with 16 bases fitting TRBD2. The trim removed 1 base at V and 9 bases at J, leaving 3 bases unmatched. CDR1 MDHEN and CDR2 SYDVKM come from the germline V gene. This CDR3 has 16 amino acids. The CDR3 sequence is CASSLFGTSGGGEQFF. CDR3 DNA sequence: TGTGCCAGCAGTTTATTCGGGACTAGCGGGGGGGGTGAGCAGTTCTTC. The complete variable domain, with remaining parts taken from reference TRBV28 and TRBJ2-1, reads DVKVTQSSRYLVKRTGEKVFLECVQDMDHENMFWYRQDPGLGLRLIYFSYDVKMKEKGDIPEGYSVSREKKERFSLILESASTNQTSMYLCASSLFGTSGGGEQFFGPGTRLTVL.

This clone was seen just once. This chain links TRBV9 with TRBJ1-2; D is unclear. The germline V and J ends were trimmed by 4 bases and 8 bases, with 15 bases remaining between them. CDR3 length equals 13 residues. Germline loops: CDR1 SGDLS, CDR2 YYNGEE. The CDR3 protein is CASSPLSGGGYTF. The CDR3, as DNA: TGTGCCAGCAGCCCACTCAGCGGCGGAGGCTACACCTTC.

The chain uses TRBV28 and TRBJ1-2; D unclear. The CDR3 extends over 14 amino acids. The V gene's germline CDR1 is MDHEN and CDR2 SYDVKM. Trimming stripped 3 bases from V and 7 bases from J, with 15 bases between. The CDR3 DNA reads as TGTGCCAGCAGTTTGGGGTTTGATTTTAGTGGCTACACCTTC. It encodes CASSLGFDFSGYTF.

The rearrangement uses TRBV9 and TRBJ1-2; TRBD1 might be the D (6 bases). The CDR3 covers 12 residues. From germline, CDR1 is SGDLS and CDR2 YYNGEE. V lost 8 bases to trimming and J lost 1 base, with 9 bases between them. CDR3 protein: CASAGDNYGYTF. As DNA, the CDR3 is TGTGCCAGTGCAGGGGATAACTATGGCTACACCTTC.

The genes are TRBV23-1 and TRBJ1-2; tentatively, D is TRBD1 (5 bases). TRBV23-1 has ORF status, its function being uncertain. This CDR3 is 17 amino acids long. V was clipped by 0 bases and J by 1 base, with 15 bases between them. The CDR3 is CASSQSEGNPGNYGYTF. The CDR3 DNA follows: TGCGCCAGCAGTCAATCGGAGGGGAACCCGGGTAACTATGGCTACACCTTC.

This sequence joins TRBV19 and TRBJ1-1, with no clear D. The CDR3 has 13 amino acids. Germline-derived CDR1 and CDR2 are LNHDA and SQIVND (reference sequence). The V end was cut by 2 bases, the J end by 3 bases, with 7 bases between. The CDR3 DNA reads TGTGCCAGTAGTATAAAGACTTACACTGAAGCTTTCTTT. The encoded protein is CASSIKTYTEAFF. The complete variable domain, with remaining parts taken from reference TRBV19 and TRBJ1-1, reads DGGITQSPKYLFRKEGQNVTLSCEQNLNHDAMYWYRQDPGQGLRLIYYSQIVNDFQKGDIAEGYSVSREKKESFPLTVTSAQKNPTAFYLCASSIKTYTEAFFGQGTRLTVV.

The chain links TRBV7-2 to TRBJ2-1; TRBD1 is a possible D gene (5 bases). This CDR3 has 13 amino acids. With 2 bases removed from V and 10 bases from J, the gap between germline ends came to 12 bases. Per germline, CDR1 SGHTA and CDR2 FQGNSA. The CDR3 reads CASSLLLGAEQFF. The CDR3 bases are TGTGCCAGCAGCTTATTACTTGGGGCCGAGCAGTTCTTC. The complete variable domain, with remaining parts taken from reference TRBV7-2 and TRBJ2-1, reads GAGVSQSPSNKVTEKGKDVELRCDPISGHTALYWYRQSLGQGLEFLIYFQGNSAPDKSGLPSDRFSAERTGGSVSTLTIQRTQQEDSAVYLCASSLLLGAEQFFGPGTRLTVL.

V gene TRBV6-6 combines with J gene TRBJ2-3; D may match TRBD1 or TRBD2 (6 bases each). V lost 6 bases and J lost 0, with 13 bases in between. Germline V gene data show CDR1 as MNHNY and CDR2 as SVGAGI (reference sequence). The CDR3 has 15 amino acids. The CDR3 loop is CASRGRGPSTDTQYF. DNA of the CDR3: TGTGCCAGCAGAGGACGGGGGCCTAGCACAGATACGCAGTATTTT.